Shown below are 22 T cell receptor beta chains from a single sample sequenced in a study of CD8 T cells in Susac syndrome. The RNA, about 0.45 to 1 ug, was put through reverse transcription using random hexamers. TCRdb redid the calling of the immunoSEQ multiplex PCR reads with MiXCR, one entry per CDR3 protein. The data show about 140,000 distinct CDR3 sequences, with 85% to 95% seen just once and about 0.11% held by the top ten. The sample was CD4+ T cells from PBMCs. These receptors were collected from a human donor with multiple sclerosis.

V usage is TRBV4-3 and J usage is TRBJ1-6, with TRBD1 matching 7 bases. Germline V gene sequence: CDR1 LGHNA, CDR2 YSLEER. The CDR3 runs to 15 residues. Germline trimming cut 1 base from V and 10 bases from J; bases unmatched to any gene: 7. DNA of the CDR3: TGCGCCAGCAGCCAAGGGAACAGGGGCCCCTCACCCCTCCACTTT. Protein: CASSQGNRGPSPLHF.

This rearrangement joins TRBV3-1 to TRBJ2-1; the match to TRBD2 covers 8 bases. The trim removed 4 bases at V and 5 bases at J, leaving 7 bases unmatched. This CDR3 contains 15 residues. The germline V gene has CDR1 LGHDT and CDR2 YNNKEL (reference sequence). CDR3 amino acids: CASSPIAGRNNEQFF. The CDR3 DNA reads TGTGCCAGCAGCCCAATAGCGGGGAGGAACAATGAGCAGTTCTTC.

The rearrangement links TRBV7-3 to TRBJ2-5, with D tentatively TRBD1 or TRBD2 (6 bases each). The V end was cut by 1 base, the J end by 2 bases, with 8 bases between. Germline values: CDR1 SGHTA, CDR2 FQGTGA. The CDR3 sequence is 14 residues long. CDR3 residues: CASSLRGAQETQYF. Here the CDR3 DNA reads TGTGCCAGCAGCTTAAGGGGGGCACAAGAGACCCAGTACTTC.

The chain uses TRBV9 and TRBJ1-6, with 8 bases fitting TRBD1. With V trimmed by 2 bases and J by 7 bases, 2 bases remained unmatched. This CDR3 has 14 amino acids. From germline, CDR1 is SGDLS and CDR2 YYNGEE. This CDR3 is CASSVGQDNSPLHF. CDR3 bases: TGTGCCAGCAGCGTGGGACAGGACAATTCACCCCTCCACTTT.

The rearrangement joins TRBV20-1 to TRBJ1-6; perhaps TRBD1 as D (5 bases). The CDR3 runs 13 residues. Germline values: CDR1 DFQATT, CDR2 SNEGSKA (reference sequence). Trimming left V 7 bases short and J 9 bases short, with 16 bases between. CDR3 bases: TGCAGTGAGAGACAGATATCCAGTTCACCCCTCCACTTT. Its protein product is CSERQISSSPLHF.

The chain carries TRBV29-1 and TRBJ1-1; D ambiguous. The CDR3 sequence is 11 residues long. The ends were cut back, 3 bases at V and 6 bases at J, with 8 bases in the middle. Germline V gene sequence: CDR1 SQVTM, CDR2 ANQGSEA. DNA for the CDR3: TGCAGCGTTGATGTGGGGTCTGAAGCTTTCTTT. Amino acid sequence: CSVDVGSEAFF.

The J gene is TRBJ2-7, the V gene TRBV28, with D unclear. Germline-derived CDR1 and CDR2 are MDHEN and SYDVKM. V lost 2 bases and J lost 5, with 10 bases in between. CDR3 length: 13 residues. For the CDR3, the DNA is TGTGCCAGCAGTTTAAGGGAACCCAACGAGCAGTACTTC. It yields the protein CASSLREPNEQYF. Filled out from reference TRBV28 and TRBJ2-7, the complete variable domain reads DVKVTQSSRYLVKRTGEKVFLECVQDMDHENMFWYRQDPGLGLRLIYFSYDVKMKEKGDIPEGYSVSREKKERFSLILESASTNQTSMYLCASSLREPNEQYFGPGTRLTVT.

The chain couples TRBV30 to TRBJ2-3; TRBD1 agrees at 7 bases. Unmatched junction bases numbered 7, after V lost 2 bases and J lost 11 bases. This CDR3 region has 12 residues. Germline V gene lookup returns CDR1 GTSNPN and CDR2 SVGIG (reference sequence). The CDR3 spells CAWSPQGVRQYF. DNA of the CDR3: TGTGCCTGGAGTCCCCAGGGGGTTAGGCAGTATTTT.

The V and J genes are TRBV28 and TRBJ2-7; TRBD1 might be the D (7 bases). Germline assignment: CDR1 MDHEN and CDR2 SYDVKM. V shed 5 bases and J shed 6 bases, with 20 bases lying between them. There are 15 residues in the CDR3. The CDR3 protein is CASSPTGAIGSEQYF. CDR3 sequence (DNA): TGTGCCAGCAGTCCAACAGGGGCAATCGGGAGCGAGCAGTACTTC.

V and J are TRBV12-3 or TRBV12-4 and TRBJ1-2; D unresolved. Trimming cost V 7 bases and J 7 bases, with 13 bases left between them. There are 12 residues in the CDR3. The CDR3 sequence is CASTVLPAGYTF. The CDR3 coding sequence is TGTGCCAGCACCGTCCTTCCTGCTGGCTACACCTTC.

This CDR3 is CSAREGPVQETQYF. CDR3 nucleotides: TGCAGTGCTAGAGAGGGGCCGGTCCAAGAGACCCAGTACTTC. V and J are TRBV20-1 and TRBJ2-5; perhaps TRBD1 as D (5 bases). From germline, CDR1 is DFQATT and CDR2 SNEGSKA (reference sequence). The CDR3 extends over 14 amino acids. The ends were cut back, 0 bases at V and 1 base at J, with 9 bases in the middle.

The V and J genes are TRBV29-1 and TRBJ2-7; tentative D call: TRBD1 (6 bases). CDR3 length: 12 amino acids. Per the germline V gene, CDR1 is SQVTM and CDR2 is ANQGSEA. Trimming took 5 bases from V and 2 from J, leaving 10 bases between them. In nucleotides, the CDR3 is TGCAGCGTTACACAGGGAGCCTACGAGCAGTACTTC. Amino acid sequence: CSVTQGAYEQYF.

CDR3 in amino acids: CASSEPWGSSGNEQYF. As DNA, the CDR3 is TGTGCCAGCAGTGAACCTTGGGGGAGTTCTGGGAACGAGCAGTACTTC. The V call is TRBV25-1, the J call TRBJ2-7; tentatively, D is TRBD1 or TRBD2 (5 bases each). The CDR3 covers 16 residues. V shed 2 bases and J shed 5 bases, with 19 bases lying between them. CDR1 is MGHDK, CDR2 SYGVNS, per germline.

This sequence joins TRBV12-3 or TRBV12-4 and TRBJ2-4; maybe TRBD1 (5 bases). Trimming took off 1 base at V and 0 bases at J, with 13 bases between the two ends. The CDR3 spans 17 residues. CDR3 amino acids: CASSLGQDILAKNIQYF. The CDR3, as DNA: TGTGCCAGCAGTTTAGGCCAGGACATTTTAGCCAAAAACATTCAGTACTTC.

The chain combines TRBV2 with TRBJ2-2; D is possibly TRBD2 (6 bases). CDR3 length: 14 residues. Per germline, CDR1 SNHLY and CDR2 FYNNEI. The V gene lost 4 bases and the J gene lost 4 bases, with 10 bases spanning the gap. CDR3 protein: CASSGSTSTGELFF. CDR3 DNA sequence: TGTGCCAGCAGTGGCTCGACTAGCACCGGGGAGCTGTTTTTT.

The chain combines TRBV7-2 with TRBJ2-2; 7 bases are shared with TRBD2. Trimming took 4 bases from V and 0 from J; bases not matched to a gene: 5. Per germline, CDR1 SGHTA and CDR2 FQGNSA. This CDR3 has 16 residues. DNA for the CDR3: TGTGCCAGCAGCTCCCCTGGACTAGCGAACACCGGGGAGCTGTTTTTT. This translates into CASSSPGLANTGELFF. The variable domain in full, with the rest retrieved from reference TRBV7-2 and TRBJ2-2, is GAGVSQSPSNKVTEKGKDVELRCDPISGHTALYWYRQSLGQGLEFLIYFQGNSAPDKSGLPSDRFSAERTGGSVSTLTIQRTQQEDSAVYLCASSSPGLANTGELFFGEGSRLTVL.

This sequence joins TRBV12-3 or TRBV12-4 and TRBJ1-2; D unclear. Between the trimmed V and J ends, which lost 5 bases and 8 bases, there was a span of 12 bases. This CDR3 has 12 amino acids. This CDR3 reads CASSPSALGYTF. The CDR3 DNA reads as TGTGCCAGCAGTCCTAGTGCCCTGGGCTACACCTTC.

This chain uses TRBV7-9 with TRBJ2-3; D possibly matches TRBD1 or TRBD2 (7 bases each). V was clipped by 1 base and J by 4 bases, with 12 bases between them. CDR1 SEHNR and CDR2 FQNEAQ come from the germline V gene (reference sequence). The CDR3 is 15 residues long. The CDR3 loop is CASSLVAGGADTQYF. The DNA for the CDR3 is TGTGCCAGCAGCTTAGTTGCAGGGGGGGCAGATACGCAGTATTTT. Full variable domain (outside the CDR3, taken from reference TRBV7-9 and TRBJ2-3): DTGVSQNPRHKITKRGQNVTFRCDPISEHNRLYWYRQTLGQGPEFLTYFQNEAQLEKSRLLSDRFSAERPKGSFSTLEIQRTEQGDSAMYLCASSLVAGGADTQYFGPGTRLTVL.

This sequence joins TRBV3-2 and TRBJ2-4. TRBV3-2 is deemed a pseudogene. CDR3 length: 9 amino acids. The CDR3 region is CASSPFQYF. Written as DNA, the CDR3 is TGTGCCAGCAGCCCCTTTCAGTACTTC.

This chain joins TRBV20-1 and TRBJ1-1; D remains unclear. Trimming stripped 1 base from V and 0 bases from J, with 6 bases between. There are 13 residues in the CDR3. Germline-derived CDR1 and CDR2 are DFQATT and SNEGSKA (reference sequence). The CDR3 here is CSARVRMNTEAFF. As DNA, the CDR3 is TGCAGTGCTAGAGTCCGGATGAACACTGAAGCTTTCTTT.

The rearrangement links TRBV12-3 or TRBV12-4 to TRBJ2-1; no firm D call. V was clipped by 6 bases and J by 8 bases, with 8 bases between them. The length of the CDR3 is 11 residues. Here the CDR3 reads CASRVEYEQFF. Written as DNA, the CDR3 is TGTGCCAGCAGGGTAGAGTATGAGCAGTTCTTC.

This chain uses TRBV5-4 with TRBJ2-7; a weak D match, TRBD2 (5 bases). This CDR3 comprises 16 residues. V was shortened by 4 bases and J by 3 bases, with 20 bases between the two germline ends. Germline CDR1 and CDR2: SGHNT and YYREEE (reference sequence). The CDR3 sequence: CASSRGLTDPIYEQYF. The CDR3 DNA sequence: TGTGCCAGCAGCCGCGGGTTAACGGACCCCATCTACGAGCAGTACTTC. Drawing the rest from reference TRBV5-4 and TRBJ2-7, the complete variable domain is ETGVTQSPTHLIKTRGQQVTLRCSSQSGHNTVSWYQQALGQGPQFIFQYYREEENGRGNFPPRFSGLQFPNYSSELNVNALELDDSALYLCASSRGLTDPIYEQYFGPGTRLTVT.